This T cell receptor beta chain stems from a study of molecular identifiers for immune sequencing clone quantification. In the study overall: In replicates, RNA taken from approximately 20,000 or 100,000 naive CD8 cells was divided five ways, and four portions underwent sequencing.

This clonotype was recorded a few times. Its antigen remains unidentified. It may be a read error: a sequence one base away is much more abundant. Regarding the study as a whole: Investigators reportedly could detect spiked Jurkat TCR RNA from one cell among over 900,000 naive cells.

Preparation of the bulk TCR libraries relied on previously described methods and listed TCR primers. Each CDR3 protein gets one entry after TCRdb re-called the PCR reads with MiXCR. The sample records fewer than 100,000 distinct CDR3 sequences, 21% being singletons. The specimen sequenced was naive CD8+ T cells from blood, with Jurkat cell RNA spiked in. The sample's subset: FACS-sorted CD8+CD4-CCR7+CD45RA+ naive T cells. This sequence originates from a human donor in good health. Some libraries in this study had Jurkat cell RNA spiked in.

In nucleotides, the CDR3 is TGTGCCAGCAGTTTAGTACTAGCGGGTTCAGATACGCAGTATTTT. It is translated as CASSLVLAGSDTQYF. This sequence joins TRBV27 and TRBJ2-3; 9 bases map to TRBD2. From germline, CDR1 is MNHEY and CDR2 SMNVEV (reference sequence). This CDR3 is built from 15 residues. Trimming removed 2 bases from V and 4 bases from J; junction bases left unmatched: 4.